Below are 11 T cell receptor beta chains sequenced from a single sample in a study of cytomegalovirus exposure and HLA in healthy donors. The PCR made use of 60 Vbeta and 13 Jbeta primers. Sequenced by immunoSEQ multiplex PCR; TCRdb stores in-frame clones only, minus some. The sample lists 85,000 to 100,000 clones, 75% to 85% occurring once. The sample was PBMCs. These receptors came from a woman aged 40 to 50 in good health and CMV-seronegative.

As for this clone: The same CDR3 arises from other DNA sequences in this sample as well. This sequence joins TRBV7-2 and TRBJ1-6; a possible D gene is TRBD1 (6 bases). V was cut by 3 bases and J by 10 bases, with 16 bases left in between. Germline CDR1 SGHTA, CDR2 FQGNSA. This CDR3 comprises 15 residues. CDR3: CASSFPLGGQSPLHF. The CDR3 DNA follows: TGTGCCAGCAGCTTCCCACTGGGGGGGCAGTCACCCCTCCACTTT.

The CDR3, as DNA: TGTGCCAGCAGTTACTCAGGCGGATACTCCTACGAGCAGTACTTC. Translated: CASSYSGGYSYEQYF. J is TRBJ2-5 and V is TRBV6-6; no firm D call. The J call is in doubt because the DNA end fits TRBJ2-7 better. Germline lookup yields CDR1 MNHNY and CDR2 SVGAGI (reference sequence). The CDR3 consists of 15 residues.

The V call is TRBV19, the J call TRBJ1-1, with 8 bases identical to TRBD1. J was trimmed by 1 base and V by 7 bases; bases with no gene match: 2. There are 13 residues in the CDR3. CDR1 is LNHDA, CDR2 SQIVND, per germline (reference sequence). CDR3 amino acids: CASNGQGNTEAFF. The CDR3 coding sequence is TGTGCCAGTAACGGACAGGGGAACACTGAAGCTTTCTTT. Filled out from reference TRBV19 and TRBJ1-1, the complete variable domain reads DGGITQSPKYLFRKEGQNVTLSCEQNLNHDAMYWYRQDPGQGLRLIYYSQIVNDFQKGDIAEGYSVSREKKESFPLTVTSAQKNPTAFYLCASNGQGNTEAFFGQGTRLTVV.

This chain uses TRBV30 with TRBJ2-7; a weak D match, TRBD1 (5 bases). Germline V gene lookup returns CDR1 GTSNPN and CDR2 SVGIG (reference sequence). Trimming removed 0 bases from V and 2 bases from J, with 11 bases in between. This CDR3 region has 14 residues. CDR3 in DNA: TGTGCCTGGAGTGTCATGCAGGGCGCCTACGAGCAGTACTTC. This translates into CAWSVMQGAYEQYF.

The V gene is TRBV18, the J gene TRBJ2-5, with 7 bases matching TRBD1. There are 13 residues in the CDR3. Germline V gene data show CDR1 as KGHSH and CDR2 as LQKENI. The V and J ends lost 4 bases and 4 bases, in that order; junction bases with no gene match: 3. This chain's CDR3 is CASSQYRGETQYF. The CDR3 DNA reads as TGTGCCAGCTCACAATACAGGGGAGAGACCCAGTACTTC.

The rearrangement uses TRBV7-9 and TRBJ1-5; D call uncertain. The CDR3 length is 14 residues. Trimming took 5 bases from V and 2 from J, leaving 10 bases between them. Germline CDR1 and CDR2: SEHNR and FQNEAQ (reference sequence). This chain's CDR3 is CASSAGRGNQPQHF. CDR3 coding DNA: TGTGCCAGCAGCGCCGGGAGGGGCAATCAGCCCCAGCATTTT. The whole variable domain, remainder taken from reference TRBV7-9 and TRBJ1-5, is DTGVSQNPRHKITKRGQNVTFRCDPISEHNRLYWYRQTLGQGPEFLTYFQNEAQLEKSRLLSDRFSAERPKGSFSTLEIQRTEQGDSAMYLCASSAGRGNQPQHFGDGTRLSIL.

The chain recombines TRBV4-3 with TRBJ1-6; 7 nucleotides line up with TRBD1. This CDR3 comprises 18 residues. Germline V CDR1 and CDR2: LGHNA, YSLEER. V trimming: 0 bases; J trimming: 9 bases; junction bases outside the gene matches: 14. The CDR3 coding sequence is TGCGCCAGCAGCCAAGATCGGGTAGACAGGGACAGAAGTTCACCCCTCCACTTT. Amino acids: CASSQDRVDRDRSSPLHF.

The chain links TRBV7-3 to TRBJ1-2; D might be TRBD1 (6 bases). The CDR3 contains 14 residues. Trimming cost V 5 bases and J 4 bases, with 14 bases left between them. Looked up from germline, CDR1 is SGHTA and CDR2 is FQGTGA. This CDR3 reads CASSPGQSGYGYTF. In DNA form, the CDR3 reads TGTGCCAGCAGCCCCGGACAGTCCGGCTATGGCTACACCTTC.

J is TRBJ1-4 and V is TRBV6-1, with D unresolved. Per germline, CDR1 MNHNS and CDR2 SASEGT. V dropped 5 bases and J dropped 0 bases, with 22 bases sitting between them. The CDR3 has 19 residues. CDR3 bases: TGTGCCAGCAGTAAAGAGTCTCGGTCCATCGGAGCAACTAATGAAAAACTGTTTTTT. Its translation is CASSKESRSIGATNEKLFF.

V is TRBV7-8 and J is TRBJ2-3; 11 bases align to TRBD2. There are 14 residues in the CDR3. Germline CDR1 is SGHVS and CDR2 is FQNEAQ. The trim removed 3 bases at V and 6 bases at J, leaving 2 bases unmatched. CDR3 protein: CASSFSGGADTQYF. In DNA form, the CDR3 reads TGTGCCAGCAGCTTTAGCGGGGGGGCGGATACGCAGTATTTT.

The V and J genes are TRBV13 and TRBJ2-3; 10 bases align to TRBD2. V shed 5 bases, J shed 0 bases, and the junction held 8 bases outside the gene matches. Germline V CDR1 and CDR2: PRHDT, FYEKMQ (reference sequence). The CDR3 runs 17 residues. The CDR3 DNA reads TGTGCCAGCAGCAGCCTTATAGCGGGGGGAAGCACAGATACGCAGTATTTT. Amino acid sequence: CASSSLIAGGSTDTQYF.